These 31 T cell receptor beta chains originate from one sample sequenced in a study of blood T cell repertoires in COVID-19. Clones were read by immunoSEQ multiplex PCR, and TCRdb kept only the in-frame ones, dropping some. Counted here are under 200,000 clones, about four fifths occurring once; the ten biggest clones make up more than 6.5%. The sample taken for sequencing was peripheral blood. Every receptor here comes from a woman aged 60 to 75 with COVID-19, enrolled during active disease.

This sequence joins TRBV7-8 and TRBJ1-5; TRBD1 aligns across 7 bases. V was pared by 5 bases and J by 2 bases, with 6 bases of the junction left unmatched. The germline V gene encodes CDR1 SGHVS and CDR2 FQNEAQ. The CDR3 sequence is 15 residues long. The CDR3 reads CASSARQGGNQPQHF. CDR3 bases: TGTGCCAGCAGCGCCAGACAGGGAGGCAATCAGCCCCAGCATTTT.

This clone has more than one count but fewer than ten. CDR3 protein: CASSEAGQGYGYTF. The CDR3 DNA reads TGTGCCAGCAGTGAAGCCGGACAGGGCTATGGCTACACCTTC. The chain joins TRBV6-1 to TRBJ1-2, with TRBD1 matching over 8 bases. Germline values: CDR1 MNHNS, CDR2 SASEGT. V shed 0 bases, J shed 4 bases, and the junction held 1 base outside the gene matches. CDR3 size: 14 residues.

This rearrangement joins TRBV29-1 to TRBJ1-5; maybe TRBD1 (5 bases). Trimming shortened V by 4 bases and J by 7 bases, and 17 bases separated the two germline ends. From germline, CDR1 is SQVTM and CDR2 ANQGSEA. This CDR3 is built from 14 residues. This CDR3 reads CSVGGVGGEQPQHF. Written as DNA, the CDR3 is TGCAGCGTTGGCGGGGTAGGAGGGGAGCAGCCCCAGCATTTT.

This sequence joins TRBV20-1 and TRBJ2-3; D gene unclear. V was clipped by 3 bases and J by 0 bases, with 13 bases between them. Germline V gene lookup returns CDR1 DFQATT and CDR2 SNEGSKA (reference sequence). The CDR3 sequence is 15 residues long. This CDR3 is CSASDVGRSTDTQYF. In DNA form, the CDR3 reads TGCAGTGCTAGTGATGTGGGCCGAAGCACAGATACGCAGTATTTT.

CDR3 DNA: TGTGCCAGCTCACCGGGACAGGGGACCTACGAGCAGTACTTC. Translation gives CASSPGQGTYEQYF. J is TRBJ2-7 and V is TRBV18; 10 positions agree with TRBD1. The length of the CDR3 is 14 residues. The J segment lost 2 bases and the V segment lost 3 bases, leaving 1 base of the junction unmatched. CDR1 KGHSH and CDR2 LQKENI come from the germline V gene.

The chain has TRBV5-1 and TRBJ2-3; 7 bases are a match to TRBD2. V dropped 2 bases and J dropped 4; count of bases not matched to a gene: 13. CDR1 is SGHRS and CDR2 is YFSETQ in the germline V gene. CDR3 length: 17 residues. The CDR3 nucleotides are TGCGCCAGCAGCTTTGATCCTAGCGGCCCCGGAGCAGATACGCAGTATTTT. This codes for CASSFDPSGPGADTQYF.

This CDR3 reads CASSRLGTGGNTGELFF. CDR3 nucleotide sequence: TGTGCCAGCTCACGCCTCGGGACAGGGGGAAACACCGGGGAGCTGTTTTTT. The J gene is TRBJ2-2, the V gene TRBV18; TRBD1 aligns across 11 bases. CDR1 and CDR2 (germline): KGHSH, LQKENI. The trim removed 4 bases at V and 2 bases at J, leaving 6 bases unmatched. The CDR3 loop spans 17 amino acids.

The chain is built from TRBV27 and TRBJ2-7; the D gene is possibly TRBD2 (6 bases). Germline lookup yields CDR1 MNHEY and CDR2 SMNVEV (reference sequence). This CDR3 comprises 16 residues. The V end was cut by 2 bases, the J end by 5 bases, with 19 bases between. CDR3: CASSLRRRVTFDEQYF. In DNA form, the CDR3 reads TGTGCCAGCAGTTTACGCCGGAGGGTTACCTTTGACGAGCAGTACTTC.

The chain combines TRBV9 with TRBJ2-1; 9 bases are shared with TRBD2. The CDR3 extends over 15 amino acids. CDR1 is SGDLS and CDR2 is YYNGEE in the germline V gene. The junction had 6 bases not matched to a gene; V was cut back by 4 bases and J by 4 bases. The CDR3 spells CASSPGTSSYNEQFF. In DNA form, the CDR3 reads TGTGCCAGCAGCCCGGGGACTAGCAGTTACAATGAGCAGTTCTTC.

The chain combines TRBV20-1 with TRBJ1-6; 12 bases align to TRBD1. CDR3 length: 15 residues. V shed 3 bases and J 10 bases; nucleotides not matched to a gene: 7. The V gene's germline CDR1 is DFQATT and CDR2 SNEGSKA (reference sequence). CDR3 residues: CSASRDRGLWSPLHF. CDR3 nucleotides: TGCAGTGCTAGTAGGGACAGGGGGCTATGGTCACCCCTCCACTTT.

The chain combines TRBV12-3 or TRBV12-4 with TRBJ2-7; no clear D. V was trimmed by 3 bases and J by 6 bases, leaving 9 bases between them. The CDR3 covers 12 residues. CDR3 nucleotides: TGTGCCAGCAGTTTTTCCCCAGGCGAGCAGTACTTC. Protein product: CASSFSPGEQYF.

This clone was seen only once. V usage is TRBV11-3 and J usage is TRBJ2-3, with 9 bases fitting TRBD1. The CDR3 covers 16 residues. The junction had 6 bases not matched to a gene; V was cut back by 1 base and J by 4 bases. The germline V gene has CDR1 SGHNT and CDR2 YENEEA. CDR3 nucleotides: TGTGCCAGCAGCTTAGGCGTGGGACAGGGCCCAGATACGCAGTATTTT. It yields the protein CASSLGVGQGPDTQYF.

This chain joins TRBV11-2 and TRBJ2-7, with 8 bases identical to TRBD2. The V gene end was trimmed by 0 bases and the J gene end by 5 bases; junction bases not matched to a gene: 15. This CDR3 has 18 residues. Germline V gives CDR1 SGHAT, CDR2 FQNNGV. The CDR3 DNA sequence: TGTGCCAGCAGCTTAGATCTACGTTTCGCGGGAGGTTCCCACGAGCAGTACTTC. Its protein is CASSLDLRFAGGSHEQYF.

Here the CDR3 DNA reads TGTGCCGGACAGGGGGCTGGAAACACCATATATTTT. This codes for CAGQGAGNTIYF. This chain connects TRBV30 to TRBJ1-3, with 10 bases that match TRBD1. The CDR3 totals 12 residues. Germline V CDR1 and CDR2: GTSNPN, SVGIG (reference sequence). V lost 8 bases and J lost 2; bases outside the gene matches: 0.

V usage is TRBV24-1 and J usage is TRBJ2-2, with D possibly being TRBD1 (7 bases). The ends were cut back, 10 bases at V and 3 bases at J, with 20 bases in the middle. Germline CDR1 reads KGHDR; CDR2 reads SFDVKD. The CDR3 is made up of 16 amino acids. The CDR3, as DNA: TGTGCCACGTCGGTTTCGGAGGGGGCTGACACCGGGGAGCTGTTTTTT. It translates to CATSVSEGADTGELFF.

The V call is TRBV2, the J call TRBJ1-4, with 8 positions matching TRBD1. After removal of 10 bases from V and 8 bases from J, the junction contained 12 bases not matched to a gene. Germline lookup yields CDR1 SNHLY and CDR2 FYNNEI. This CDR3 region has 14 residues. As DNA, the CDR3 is TGTGCCACCAACCAGGACAGGGTAAACGAAAAACTGTTTTTT. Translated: CATNQDRVNEKLFF.

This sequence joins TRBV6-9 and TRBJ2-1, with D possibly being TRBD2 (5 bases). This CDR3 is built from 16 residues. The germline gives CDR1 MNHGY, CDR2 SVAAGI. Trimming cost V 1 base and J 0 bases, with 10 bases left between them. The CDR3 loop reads CASSYYRGSSYNEQFF. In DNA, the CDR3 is TGTGCCAGCAGTTATTATCGTGGGAGCTCCTACAATGAGCAGTTCTTC.

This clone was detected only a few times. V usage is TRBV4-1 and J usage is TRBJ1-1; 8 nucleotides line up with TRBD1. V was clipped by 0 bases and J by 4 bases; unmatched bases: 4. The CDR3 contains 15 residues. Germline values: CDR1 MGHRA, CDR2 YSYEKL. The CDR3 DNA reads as TGCGCCAGCAGCCAAGAAGGACAGGGTGGCACTGAAGCTTTCTTT. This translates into CASSQEGQGGTEAFF.

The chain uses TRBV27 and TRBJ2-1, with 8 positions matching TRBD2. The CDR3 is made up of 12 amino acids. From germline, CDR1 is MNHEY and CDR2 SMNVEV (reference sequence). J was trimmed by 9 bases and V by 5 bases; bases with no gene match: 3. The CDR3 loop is CASSPAGVEQFF. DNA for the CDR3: TGTGCCAGCAGTCCAGCGGGGGTTGAGCAGTTCTTC.

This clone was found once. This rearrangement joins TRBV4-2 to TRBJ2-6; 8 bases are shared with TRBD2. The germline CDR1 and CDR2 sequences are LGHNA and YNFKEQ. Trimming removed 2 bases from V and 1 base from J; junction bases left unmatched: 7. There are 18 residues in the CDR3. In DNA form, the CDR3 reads TGTGCCAGCAGCCAAACGGGCGGGGGGCGATCTGGGGCCAACGTCCTGACTTTC. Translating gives CASSQTGGGRSGANVLTF.

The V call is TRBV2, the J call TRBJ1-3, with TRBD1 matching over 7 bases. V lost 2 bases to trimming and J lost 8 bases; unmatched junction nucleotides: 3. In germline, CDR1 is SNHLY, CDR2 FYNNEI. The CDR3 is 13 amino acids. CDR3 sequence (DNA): TGTGCCAGCAGTGAAAGGGGGCTTTACACCATATATTTT. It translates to CASSERGLYTIYF.

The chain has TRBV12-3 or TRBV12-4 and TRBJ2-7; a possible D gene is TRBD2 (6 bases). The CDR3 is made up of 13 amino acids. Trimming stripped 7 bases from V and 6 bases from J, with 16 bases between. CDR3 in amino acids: CASTLGGSSEQYF. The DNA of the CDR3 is TGTGCCAGCACCTTAGGAGGGAGTAGCGAGCAGTACTTC.

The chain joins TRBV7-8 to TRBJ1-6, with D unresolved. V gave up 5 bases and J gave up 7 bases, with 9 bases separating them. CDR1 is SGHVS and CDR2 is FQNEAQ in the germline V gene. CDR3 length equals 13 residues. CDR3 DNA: TGTGCCAGCAGCCAAAACAAGAATTCACCCCTCCACTTT. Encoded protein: CASSQNKNSPLHF.

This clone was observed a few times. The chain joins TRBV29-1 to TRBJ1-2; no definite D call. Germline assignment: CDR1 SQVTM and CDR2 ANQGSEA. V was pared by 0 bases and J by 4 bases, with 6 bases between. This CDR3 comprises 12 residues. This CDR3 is CSVEDTIYGYTF. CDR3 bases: TGCAGCGTTGAAGATACAATCTATGGCTACACCTTC.

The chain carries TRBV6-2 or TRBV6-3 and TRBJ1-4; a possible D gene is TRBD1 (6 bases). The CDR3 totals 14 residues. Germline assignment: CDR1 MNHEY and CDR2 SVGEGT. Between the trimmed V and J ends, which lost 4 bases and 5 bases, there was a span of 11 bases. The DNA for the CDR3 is TGTGCCAGCAGTTCACCTGGACAGAATGAAAAACTGTTTTTT. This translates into CASSSPGQNEKLFF.

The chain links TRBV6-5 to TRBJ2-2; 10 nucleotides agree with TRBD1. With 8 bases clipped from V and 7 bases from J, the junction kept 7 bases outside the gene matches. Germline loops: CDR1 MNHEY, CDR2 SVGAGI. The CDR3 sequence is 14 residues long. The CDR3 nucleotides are TGTGCCAGCCCGCGACAGGGGGCGGGCGGGGAGCTGTTTTTT. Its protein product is CASPRQGAGGELFF.

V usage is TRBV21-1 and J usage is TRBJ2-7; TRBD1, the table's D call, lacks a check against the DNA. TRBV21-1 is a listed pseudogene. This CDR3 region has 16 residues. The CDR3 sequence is CASSKGNRGSSYEQYV. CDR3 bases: TGTGCCAGCAGCAAAGGAAACAGGGGAAGCTCCTACGAGCAGTACGTC.

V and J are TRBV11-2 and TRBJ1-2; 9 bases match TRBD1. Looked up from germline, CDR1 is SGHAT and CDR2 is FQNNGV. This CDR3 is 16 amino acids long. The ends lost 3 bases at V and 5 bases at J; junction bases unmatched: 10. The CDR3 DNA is TGTGCCAGCAGCTTCTCTACCCCCGGGACAGGGTATGGCTACACCTTC. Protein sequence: CASSFSTPGTGYGYTF.

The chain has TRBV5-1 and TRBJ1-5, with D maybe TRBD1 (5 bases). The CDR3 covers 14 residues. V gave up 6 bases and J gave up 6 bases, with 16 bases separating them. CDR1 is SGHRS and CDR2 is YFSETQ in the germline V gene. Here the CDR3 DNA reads TGCGCCAGCAACGTTTCAGGGTCTAGTCAGCCCCAGCATTTT. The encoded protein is CASNVSGSSQPQHF.

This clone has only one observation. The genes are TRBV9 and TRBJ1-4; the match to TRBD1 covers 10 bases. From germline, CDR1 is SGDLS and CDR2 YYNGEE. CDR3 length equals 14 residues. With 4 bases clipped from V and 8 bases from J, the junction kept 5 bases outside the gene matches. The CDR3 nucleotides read TGTGCCAGCAGCCTGACAGGGGGCGGGGAAAAACTGTTTTTT. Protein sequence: CASSLTGGGEKLFF.

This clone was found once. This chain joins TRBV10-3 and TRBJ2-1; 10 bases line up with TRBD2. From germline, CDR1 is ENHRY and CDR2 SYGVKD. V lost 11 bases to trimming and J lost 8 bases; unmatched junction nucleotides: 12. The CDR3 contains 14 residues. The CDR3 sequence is CAAGGPSGRDEQFF. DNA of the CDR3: TGTGCCGCGGGAGGTCCTAGCGGGAGAGATGAGCAGTTCTTC.